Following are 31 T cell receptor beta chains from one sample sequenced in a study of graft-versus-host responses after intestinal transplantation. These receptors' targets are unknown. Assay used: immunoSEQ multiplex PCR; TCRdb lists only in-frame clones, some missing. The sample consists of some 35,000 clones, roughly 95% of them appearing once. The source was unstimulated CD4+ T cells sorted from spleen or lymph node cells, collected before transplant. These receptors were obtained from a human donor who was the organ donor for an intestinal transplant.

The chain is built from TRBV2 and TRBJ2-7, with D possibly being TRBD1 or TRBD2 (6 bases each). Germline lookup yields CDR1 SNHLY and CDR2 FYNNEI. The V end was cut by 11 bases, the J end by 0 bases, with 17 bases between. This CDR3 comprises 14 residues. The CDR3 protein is CAGGGEANSYEQYF. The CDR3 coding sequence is TGTGCCGGGGGCGGGGAGGCGAACTCCTACGAGCAGTACTTC. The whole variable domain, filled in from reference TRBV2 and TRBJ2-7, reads EPEVTQTPSHQVTQMGQEVILRCVPISNHLYFYWYRQILGQKVEFLVSFYNNEISEKSEIFDDQFSVERPDGSNFTLKIRSTKLEDSAMYFCAGGGEANSYEQYFGPGTRLTVT.

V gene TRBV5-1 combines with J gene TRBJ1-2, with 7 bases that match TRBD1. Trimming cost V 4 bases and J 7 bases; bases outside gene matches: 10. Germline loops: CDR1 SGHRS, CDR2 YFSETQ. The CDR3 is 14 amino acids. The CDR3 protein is CASSPPTGSSGYTF. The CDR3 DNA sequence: TGCGCCAGCAGCCCACCGACAGGGTCTAGTGGCTACACCTTC.

The CDR3 DNA reads TGTGCCAGCAGCTACGTGGGCGCAGATACGCAGTATTTT. As protein: CASSYVGADTQYF. The chain links TRBV7-2 to TRBJ2-3; D gene unclear. The germline CDR1 and CDR2 sequences are SGHTA and FQGNSA. V gave up 4 bases and J gave up 4 bases, with 9 bases separating them. This CDR3 comprises 13 residues. The full variable domain, completed using reference TRBV7-2 and TRBJ2-3, is GAGVSQSPSNKVTEKGKDVELRCDPISGHTALYWYRQSLGQGLEFLIYFQGNSAPDKSGLPSDRFSAERTGGSVSTLTIQRTQQEDSAVYLCASSYVGADTQYFGPGTRLTVL.

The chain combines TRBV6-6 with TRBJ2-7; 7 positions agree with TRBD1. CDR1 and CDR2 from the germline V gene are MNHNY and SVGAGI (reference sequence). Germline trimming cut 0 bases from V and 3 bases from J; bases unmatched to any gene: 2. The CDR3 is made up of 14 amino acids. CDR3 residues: CASSYSRDSYEQYF. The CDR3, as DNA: TGTGCCAGCAGTTACTCTAGGGACAGCTACGAGCAGTACTTC.

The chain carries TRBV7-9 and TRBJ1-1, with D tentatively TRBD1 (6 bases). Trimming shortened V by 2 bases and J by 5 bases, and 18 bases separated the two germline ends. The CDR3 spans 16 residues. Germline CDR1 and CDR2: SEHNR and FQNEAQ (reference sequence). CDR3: CASSLIRGQWGTEAFF. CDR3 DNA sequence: TGTGCCAGCAGCTTAATTCGCGGACAGTGGGGGACTGAAGCTTTCTTT.

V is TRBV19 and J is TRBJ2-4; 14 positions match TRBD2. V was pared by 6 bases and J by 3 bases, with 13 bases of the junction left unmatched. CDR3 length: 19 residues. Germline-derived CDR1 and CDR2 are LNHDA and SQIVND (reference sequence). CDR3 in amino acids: CASSRAGLAGATVKNIQYF. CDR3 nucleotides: TGTGCCAGTAGCAGGGCGGGACTAGCGGGGGCAACAGTCAAAAACATTCAGTACTTC.

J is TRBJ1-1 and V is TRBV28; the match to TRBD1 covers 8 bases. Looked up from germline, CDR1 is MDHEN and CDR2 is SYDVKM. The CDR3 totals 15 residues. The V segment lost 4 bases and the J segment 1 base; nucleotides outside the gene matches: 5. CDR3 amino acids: CASSSQGTGNTEAFF. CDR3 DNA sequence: TGTGCCAGCAGTTCCCAGGGGACAGGGAACACTGAAGCTTTCTTT. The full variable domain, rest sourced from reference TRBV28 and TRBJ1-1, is DVKVTQSSRYLVKRTGEKVFLECVQDMDHENMFWYRQDPGLGLRLIYFSYDVKMKEKGDIPEGYSVSREKKERFSLILESASTNQTSMYLCASSSQGTGNTEAFFGQGTRLTVV.

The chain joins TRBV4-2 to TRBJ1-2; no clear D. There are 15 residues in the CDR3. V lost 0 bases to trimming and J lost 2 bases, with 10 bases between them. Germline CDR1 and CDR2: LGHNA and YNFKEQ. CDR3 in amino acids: CASSQEERENYGYTF. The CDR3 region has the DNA TGTGCCAGCAGCCAAGAAGAAAGGGAGAACTATGGCTACACCTTC.

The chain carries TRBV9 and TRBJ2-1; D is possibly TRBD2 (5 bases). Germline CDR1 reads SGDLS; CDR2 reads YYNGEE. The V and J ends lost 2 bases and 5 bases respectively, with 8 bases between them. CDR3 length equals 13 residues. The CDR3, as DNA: TGTGCCAGCAGCGTGCTAGCTGACAATGAGCAGTTCTTC. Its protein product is CASSVLADNEQFF.

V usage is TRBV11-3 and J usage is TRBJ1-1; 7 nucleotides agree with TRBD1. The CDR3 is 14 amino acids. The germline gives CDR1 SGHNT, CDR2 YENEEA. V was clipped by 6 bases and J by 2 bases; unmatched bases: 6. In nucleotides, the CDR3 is TGTGCCAGCAGTTCCAACAGGGGCAACACTGAAGCTTTCTTT. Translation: CASSSNRGNTEAFF.

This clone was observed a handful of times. The CDR3 loop reads CASSIQNSNQPQHF. The CDR3 DNA is TGTGCCAGTAGTATACAAAATAGCAATCAGCCCCAGCATTTT. The J gene is TRBJ1-5, the V gene TRBV19; no firm D call. This CDR3 has 14 residues. Trimming removed 2 bases from V and 0 bases from J, with 5 bases in between. CDR1 is LNHDA, CDR2 SQIVND, per germline (reference sequence). Full variable domain (remainder filled in from reference TRBV19 and TRBJ1-5): DGGITQSPKYLFRKEGQNVTLSCEQNLNHDAMYWYRQDPGQGLRLIYYSQIVNDFQKGDIAEGYSVSREKKESFPLTVTSAQKNPTAFYLCASSIQNSNQPQHFGDGTRLSIL.

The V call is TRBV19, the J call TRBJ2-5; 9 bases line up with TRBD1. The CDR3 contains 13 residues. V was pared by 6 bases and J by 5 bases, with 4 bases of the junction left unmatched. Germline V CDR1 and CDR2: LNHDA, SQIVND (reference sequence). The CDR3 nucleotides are TGTGCCAGTAGCACAGGGGGCTGGGAGACCCAGTACTTC. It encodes CASSTGGWETQYF.

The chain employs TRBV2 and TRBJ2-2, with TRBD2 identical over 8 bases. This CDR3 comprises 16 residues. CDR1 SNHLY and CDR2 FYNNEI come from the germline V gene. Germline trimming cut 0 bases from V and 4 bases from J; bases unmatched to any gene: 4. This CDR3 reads CASSEAFLAGTGELFF. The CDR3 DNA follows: TGTGCCAGCAGTGAAGCCTTCCTAGCGGGCACCGGGGAGCTGTTTTTT.

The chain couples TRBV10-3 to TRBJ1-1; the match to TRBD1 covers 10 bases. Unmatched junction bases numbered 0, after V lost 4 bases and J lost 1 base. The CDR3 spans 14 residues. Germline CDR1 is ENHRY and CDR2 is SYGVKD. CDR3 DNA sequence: TGTGCCATCAGTGGACAGGGGGCGAACACTGAAGCTTTCTTT. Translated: CAISGQGANTEAFF.

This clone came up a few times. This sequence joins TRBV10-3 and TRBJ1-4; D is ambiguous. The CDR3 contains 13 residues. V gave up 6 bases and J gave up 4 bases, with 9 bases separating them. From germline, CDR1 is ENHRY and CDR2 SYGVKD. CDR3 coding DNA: TGTGCCATCAGGAGCGGCCTTAATGAAAAACTGTTTTTT. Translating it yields CAIRSGLNEKLFF.

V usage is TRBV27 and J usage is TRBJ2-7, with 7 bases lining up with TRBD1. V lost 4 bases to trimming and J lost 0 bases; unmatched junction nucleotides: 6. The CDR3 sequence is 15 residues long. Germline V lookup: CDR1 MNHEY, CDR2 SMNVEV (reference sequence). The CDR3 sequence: CASSSQGPTSYEQYF. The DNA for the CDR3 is TGTGCCAGCAGTTCACAGGGGCCTACCTCCTACGAGCAGTACTTC.

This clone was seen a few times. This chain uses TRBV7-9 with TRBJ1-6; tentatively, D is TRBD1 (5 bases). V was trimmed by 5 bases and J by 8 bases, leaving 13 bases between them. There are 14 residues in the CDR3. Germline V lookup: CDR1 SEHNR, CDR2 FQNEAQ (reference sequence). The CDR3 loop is CASSLGRGYSPLHF. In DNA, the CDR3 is TGTGCCAGCAGCCTCGGGAGGGGTTATTCACCCCTCCACTTT.

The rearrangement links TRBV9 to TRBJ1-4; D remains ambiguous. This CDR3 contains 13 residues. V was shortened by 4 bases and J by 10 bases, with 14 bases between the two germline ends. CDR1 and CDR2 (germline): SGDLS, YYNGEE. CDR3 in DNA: TGTGCCAGCAGCCTTAACAACGGAAGAAAACTGTTTTTT. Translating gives CASSLNNGRKLFF.

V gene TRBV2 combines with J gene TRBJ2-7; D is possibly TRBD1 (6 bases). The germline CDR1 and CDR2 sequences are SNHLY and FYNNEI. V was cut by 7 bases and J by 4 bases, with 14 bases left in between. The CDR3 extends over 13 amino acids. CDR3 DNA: TGTGCCAGCACCACGGACAGATTTTACGAGCAGTACTTC. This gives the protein CASTTDRFYEQYF.

The CDR3 reads CASSKTGRGQPQHF. In nucleotides, the CDR3 is TGCGCCAGCAGCAAGACAGGGAGAGGTCAGCCCCAGCATTTT. The rearrangement links TRBV4-3 to TRBJ1-5, with 7 bases lining up with TRBD1. The CDR3 contains 14 residues. With 5 bases clipped from V and 6 bases from J, the junction kept 7 bases outside the gene matches. Germline V gene data show CDR1 as LGHNA and CDR2 as YSLEER.

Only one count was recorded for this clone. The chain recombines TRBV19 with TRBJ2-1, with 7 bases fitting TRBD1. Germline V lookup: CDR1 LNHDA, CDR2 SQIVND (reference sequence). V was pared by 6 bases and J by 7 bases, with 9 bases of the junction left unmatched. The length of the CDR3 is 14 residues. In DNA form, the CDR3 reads TGTGCCAGTAGGAACAAGGGACAGTATAATGAGCAGTTCTTC. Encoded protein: CASRNKGQYNEQFF.

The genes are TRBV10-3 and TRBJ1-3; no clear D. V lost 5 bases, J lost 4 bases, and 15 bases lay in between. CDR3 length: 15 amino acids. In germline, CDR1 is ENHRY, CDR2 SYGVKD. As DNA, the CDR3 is TGTGCCATCAGTCCGGCCGCGGAGGCAGGAAACACCATATATTTT. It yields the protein CAISPAAEAGNTIYF.

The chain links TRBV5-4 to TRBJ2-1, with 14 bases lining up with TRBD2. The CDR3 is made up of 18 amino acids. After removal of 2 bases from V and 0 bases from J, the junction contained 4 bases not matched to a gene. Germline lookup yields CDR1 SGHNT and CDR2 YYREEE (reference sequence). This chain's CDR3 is CASSLMTSGGVSYNEQFF. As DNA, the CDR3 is TGTGCCAGCAGCTTAATGACTAGCGGGGGGGTCTCCTACAATGAGCAGTTCTTC.

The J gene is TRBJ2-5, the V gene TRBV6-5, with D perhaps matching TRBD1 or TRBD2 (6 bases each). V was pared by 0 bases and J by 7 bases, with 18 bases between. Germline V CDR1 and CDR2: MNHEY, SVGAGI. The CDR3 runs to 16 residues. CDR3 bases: TGTGCCAGCAGTTACTCGCTTGGGGGCCTGGGGGGGACCCAGTACTTC. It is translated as CASSYSLGGLGGTQYF.

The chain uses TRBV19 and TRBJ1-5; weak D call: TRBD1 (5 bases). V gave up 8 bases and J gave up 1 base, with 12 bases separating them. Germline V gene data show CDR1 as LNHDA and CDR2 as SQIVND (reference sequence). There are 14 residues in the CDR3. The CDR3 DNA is TGTGCCAGTGTTCGGGGGGGGAGCAATCAGCCCCAGCATTTT. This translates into CASVRGGSNQPQHF.

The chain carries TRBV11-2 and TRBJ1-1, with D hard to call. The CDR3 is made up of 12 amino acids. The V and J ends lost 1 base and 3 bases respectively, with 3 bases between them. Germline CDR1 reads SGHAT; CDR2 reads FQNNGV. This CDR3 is CASSLGDTEAFF. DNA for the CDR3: TGTGCCAGCAGCTTAGGGGACACTGAAGCTTTCTTT. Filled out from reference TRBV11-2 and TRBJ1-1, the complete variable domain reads EAGVAQSPRYKIIEKRQSVAFWCNPISGHATLYWYQQILGQGPKLLIQFQNNGVVDDSQLPKDRFSAERLKGVDSTLKIQPAKLEDSAVYLCASSLGDTEAFFGQGTRLTVV.

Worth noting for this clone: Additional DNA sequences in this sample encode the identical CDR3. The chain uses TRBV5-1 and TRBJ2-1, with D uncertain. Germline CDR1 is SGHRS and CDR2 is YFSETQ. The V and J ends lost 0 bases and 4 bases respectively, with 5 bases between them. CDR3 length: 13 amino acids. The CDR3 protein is CASSLARYNEQFF. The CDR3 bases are TGCGCCAGCAGCTTGGCCCGATACAATGAGCAGTTCTTC.

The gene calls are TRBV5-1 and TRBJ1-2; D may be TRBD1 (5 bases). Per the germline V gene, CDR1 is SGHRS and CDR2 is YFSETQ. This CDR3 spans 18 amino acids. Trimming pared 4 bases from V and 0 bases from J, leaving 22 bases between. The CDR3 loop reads CASSLGDSVMKTNYGYTF. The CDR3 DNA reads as TGCGCCAGCAGCCTAGGGGATTCGGTTATGAAAACTAACTATGGCTACACCTTC.

CDR3 nucleotides: TGCGCCAGCAGCCCAGAGGGGCTGACTAGCGGGGGGGCCGGGGAGCTGTTTTTT. Translated: CASSPEGLTSGGAGELFF. The chain joins TRBV5-1 to TRBJ2-2; TRBD2 matches at 14 bases. The CDR3 runs 18 residues. Germline CDR1 SGHRS, CDR2 YFSETQ. After removal of 4 bases from V and 6 bases from J, the junction contained 11 bases not matched to a gene.

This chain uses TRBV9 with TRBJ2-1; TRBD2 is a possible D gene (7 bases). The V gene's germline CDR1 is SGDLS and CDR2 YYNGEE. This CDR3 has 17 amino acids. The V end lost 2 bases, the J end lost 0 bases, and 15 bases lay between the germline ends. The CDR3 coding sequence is TGTGCCAGCAGCGTCAGTAGGGGGGGTCTCTCCTACAATGAGCAGTTCTTC. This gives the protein CASSVSRGGLSYNEQFF.

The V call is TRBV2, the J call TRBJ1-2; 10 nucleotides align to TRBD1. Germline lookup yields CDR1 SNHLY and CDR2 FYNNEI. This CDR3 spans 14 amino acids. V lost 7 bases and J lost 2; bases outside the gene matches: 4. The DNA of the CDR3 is TGTGCCAGCAAAGACAGGGGGCCCAACTATGGCTACACCTTC. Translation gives CASKDRGPNYGYTF.